This T cell receptor (beta chain) was obtained from a study of cytomegalovirus exposure and HLA in healthy donors. Per germline, CDR1 SGDLS and CDR2 YYNGEE. The CDR3 runs to 16 residues. V lost 4 bases and J lost 3; bases outside the gene matches: 6. A multiplex PCR was run with 60 Vbeta primers and 13 Jbeta primers. Only in-frame clones appear in the TCRdb table, and some are missing; sequencing was by immunoSEQ multiplex PCR. Here the sample spans 120,000 or so clones, 83% being singletons. General study points: According to a later analysis, donors in an Asian-associated ancestry cluster reportedly had fewer N-insertions than the 666-donor mean. TCR beta V segments were, for the most part, productive about 90% or about 30% of the time in an earlier analysis. TCR beta sequences numbering 15,000 to 20,000 were associated with HLA alleles at 0.05 false discovery rate in a later analysis. Later analysis indicated greater clonal expansion among HLA-associated TCR beta chains than among equally common other chains.

On this clone: The antigen is not known.

This receptor was obtained from a woman between 40 and 50 years old in good health and CMV-seropositive. The chain joins TRBV9 to TRBJ2-3; 12 nucleotides match TRBD1. Sequencing input: PBMCs. CDR3: CASSLGTGGATDTQYF. The CDR3 nucleotides are TGTGCCAGCAGCTTGGGGACAGGGGGCGCGACAGATACGCAGTATTTT.